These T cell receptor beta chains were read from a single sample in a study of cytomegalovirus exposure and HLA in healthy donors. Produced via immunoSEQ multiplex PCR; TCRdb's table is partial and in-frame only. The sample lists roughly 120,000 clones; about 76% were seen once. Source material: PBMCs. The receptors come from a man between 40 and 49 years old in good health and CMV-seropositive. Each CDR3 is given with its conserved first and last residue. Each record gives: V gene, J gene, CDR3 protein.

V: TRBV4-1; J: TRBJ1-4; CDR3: CASSPLQGSSNEKPFF
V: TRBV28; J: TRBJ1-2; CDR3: CASSSSGQGDSGYTF
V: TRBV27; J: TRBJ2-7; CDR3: CASAGTGGPYEQYF
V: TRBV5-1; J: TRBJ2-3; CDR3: CASSLEGGYSTDTQYF
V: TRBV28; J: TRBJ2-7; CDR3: CASTPPGQGYYEQYF
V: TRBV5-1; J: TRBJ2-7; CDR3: CASSSGQGREQYF
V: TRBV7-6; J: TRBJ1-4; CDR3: CASSLGRTGAEKLFF
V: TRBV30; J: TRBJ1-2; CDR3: CAWRTGGGYTF
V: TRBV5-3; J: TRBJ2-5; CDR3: CARSHGDREQETQYF
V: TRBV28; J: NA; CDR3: CASSLFRPYEQYF
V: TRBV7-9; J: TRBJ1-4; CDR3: CASSLDRGDEKLFF
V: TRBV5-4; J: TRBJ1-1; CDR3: CASSLDVRGTEAFF
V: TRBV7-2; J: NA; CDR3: CASSRQVREQYF
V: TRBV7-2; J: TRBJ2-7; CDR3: CASSLSGEAYEQYF
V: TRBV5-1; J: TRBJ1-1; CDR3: CASSLDQKTEAFF
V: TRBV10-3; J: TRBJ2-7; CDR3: CAISESGVAGGYTYEQYF
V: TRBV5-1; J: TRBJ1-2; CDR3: CASSFDPRTPNYGYTF
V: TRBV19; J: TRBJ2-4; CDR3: CASSMAAGKGIQYF
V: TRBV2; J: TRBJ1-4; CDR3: CASRGTGVATNEKLFF
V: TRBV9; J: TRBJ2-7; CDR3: CASSVALGEVQYF
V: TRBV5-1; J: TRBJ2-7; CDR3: CASSLAPGRDITYEQYF
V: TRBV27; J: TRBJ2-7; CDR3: CASSFGRGHEQYF
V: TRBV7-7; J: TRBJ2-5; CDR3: CASSFNREETQYF
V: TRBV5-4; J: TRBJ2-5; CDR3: CASSLTSAVQETQYF
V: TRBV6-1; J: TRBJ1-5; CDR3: CASSRQGSQPQHF
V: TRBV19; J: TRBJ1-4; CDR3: CASSRQGKNEKLFF
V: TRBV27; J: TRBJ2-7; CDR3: CASSVDRDTYEQYF
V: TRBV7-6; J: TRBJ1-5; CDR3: CASSLGEGRGYSNQPQHF
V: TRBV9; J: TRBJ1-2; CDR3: CASSGLGRFGYGYTF
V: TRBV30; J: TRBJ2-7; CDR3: CAWNRDRGNERYF
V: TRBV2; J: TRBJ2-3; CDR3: CASSATSGGTDTQYF
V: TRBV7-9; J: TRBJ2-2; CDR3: CASSGERGRAGELFF
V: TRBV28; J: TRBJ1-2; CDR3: CASSLDRSYYGYTF
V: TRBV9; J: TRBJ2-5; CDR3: CASSVDPPGQSQETQYF
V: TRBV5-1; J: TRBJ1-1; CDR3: CASSLAQGRVDEAFF
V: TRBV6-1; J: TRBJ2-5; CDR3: CASSEALAGGEYF
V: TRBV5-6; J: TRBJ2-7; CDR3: CASSFRGAYEQYF
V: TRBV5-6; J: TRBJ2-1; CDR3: CASCVRDWLNEQFF
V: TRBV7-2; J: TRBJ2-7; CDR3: CASSFRAPSGGYEQYF